Listed below are T cell receptor beta chains from one sample, sequenced in a study of OX40 agonist ivuxolimab in advanced cancers. Profiled with immunoSEQ multiplex PCR; TCRdb holds only in-frame clones, not every one. Found here are 60,000 to 70,000 clones, around 90% of them singletons; the top ten hold about 2.5%. The material sequenced was CD4+ or CD8+ T cells sorted from blood, taken in a trial of the OX40 agonist ivuxolimab. The receptors were gathered from an adult with an advanced solid tumor such as melanoma, head and neck, liver or kidney cancer. Both conserved end residues are part of each CDR3. A D gene is named only where the DNA matches it firmly. Clone size is given for some rows only: seen once, a few or many times, or a class if the clone is expanded.

D	J	V	size	DNA	CDR3
TRBD1	TRBJ1-5	TRBV6-1	-	TGTGCCAGCAGGACGGGACAGCTCCCAAATCAGCCCCAGCATTTT	CASRTGQLPNQPQHF
-	TRBJ1-6	TRBV13	-	TGTGCCAGCAGCTTAGGAGGGGCAGAATCACCCCTCCACTTT	CASSLGGAESPLHF
-	TRBJ2-1	TRBV5-1	-	TGCGCCAGCAGCGCGGGTGGACTGGGAGGAAATGAGCAGTTCTTC	CASSAGGLGGNEQFF
-	TRBJ2-1	TRBV19	once	TGTGCCAGTAGGGGGACTTACAATGAGCAGTTCTTC	CASRGTYNEQFF
TRBD2	TRBJ2-7	TRBV5-1	-	TGCGCCAGCAGCAAAGGACTAGCGGGAGGCCCACCGGACCACTACGAGCAGTACTTC	CASSKGLAGGPPDHYEQYF
TRBD1	TRBJ2-7	TRBV27	-	TGTGCCAGCAGTCCCCTGACAGGGGTTGAGCAGTACTTC	CASSPLTGVEQYF
-	TRBJ1-2	TRBV11-2	once	TGTGCCAGCAGCTTAGATCCCAGGCCAAAGGGCTACACCTTC	CASSLDPRPKGYTF
TRBD2	TRBJ2-1	TRBV2	few	TGTGCCAGCGTTGGACCTAGCGGGAAGAAGCTTTACAATGAGCAGTTCTTC	CASVGPSGKKLYNEQFF
TRBD1	TRBJ2-5	TRBV9	-	TGTGCCAGCAGCGTAGAGGGGGACAGGCAAGAGACCCAGTACTTC	CASSVEGDRQETQYF
-	TRBJ2-3	TRBV9	-	TGTGCCAGCAGCGATAGCAGTGCAGATACGCAGTATTTT	CASSDSSADTQYF
TRBD1	TRBJ1-6	TRBV7-9	-	TGTGCCAGCAGCTTCTGGACAGGGGATCGCTCACCCCTCCACTTT	CASSFWTGDRSPLHF
-	TRBJ2-3	TRBV6-1	medium-sized	TGTGCCAGCAGCCAGACAGATACGCAGTATTTT	CASSQTDTQYF
TRBD2	TRBJ2-5	TRBV5-1	-	TGCGCCAGCAGCTTAGGGAGGGGCGGGGAGACCCAGTACTTC	CASSLGRGGETQYF
-	TRBJ1-5	TRBV30	few	TGTGCCTGGAGTGGATCCAGTAGCAATCAGCCCCAGCATTTT	CAWSGSSSNQPQHF
-	TRBJ2-7	TRBV18	once	TGTGCCAGCTCACCGTTTGGACAGTCCTACGAGCAGTACTTC	CASSPFGQSYEQYF
TRBD1	TRBJ1-5	TRBV19	once	TGTGCCAGTAGTATTGGGACAGACAGTCAGCCCCAGCATTTT	CASSIGTDSQPQHF
-	TRBJ1-3	TRBV19	-	TGTGCCAGTAGTCACCAAGGCAGCTCTGGAAACACCATATATTTT	CASSHQGSSGNTIYF
-	TRBJ2-7	TRBV10-3	-	TGTGCCATCAAAGACCCCGGGACGGCGGGCTCCTACGAGCAGTACTTC	CAIKDPGTAGSYEQYF
-	TRBJ2-5	TRBV9	-	TGTGCCAGCAGCGTAGGTGGGGGGGGCCGCGGGGAGACCCAGTACTTC	CASSVGGGGRGETQYF
TRBD1	TRBJ2-5	TRBV14	few	TGTGCCAGCAGCCTGGGTTACAGGGGTGAGACCCAGTACTTC	CASSLGYRGETQYF
TRBD1	TRBJ2-7	TRBV28	-	TGTGCCAGCAGCTCAATCTCCGGGACAGGGGGGAGGGAGCAGTACTTC	CASSSISGTGGREQYF
-	TRBJ1-2	TRBV4-1	-	TGCGCCAGCAGCCAAGGGGGATTTTCTAACTATGGCTACACCTTC	CASSQGGFSNYGYTF
TRBD2	TRBJ2-1	TRBV15	-	TGTGCCACCAGCAGAGTATTAGCGGGGGGGGCGCCTGGTGAGCAGTTCTTC	CATSRVLAGGAPGEQFF
TRBD1	TRBJ1-6	TRBV5-1	-	TGCGCCAGCCAAGACCTAACAGGGGTCTATAATTCACCCCTCCACTTT	CASQDLTGVYNSPLHF
TRBD1	TRBJ2-5	TRBV2	-	TGTGCCAGCAGCATGACAGGGTGGGAGACCCAGTACTTC	CASSMTGWETQYF
-	TRBJ2-3	TRBV7-2	-	TGTGCCAGCAGCTTACTAGCAGATACGCAGTATTTT	CASSLLADTQYF
-	TRBJ2-6	TRBV11-2	-	TGTGCCAGCAGCTCCCAGGGCGCTGGGGCCAACGTCCTGACTTTC	CASSSQGAGANVLTF
-	TRBJ1-1	TRBV7-9	-	TGTGCCAGCAGTCCACACAGGGCGCGGAACACTGAAGCTTTCTTT	CASSPHRARNTEAFF
-	TRBJ2-3	TRBV15	-	TGTGCCACCAGCAAGGGGGGGAGCCAATCCACAGATACGCAGTATTTT	CATSKGGSQSTDTQYF
TRBD1	TRBJ1-4	TRBV19	-	TGTGCCAGTAGTTCGCGACAGGGGGGGGATGAAAAACTGTTTTTT	CASSSRQGGDEKLFF